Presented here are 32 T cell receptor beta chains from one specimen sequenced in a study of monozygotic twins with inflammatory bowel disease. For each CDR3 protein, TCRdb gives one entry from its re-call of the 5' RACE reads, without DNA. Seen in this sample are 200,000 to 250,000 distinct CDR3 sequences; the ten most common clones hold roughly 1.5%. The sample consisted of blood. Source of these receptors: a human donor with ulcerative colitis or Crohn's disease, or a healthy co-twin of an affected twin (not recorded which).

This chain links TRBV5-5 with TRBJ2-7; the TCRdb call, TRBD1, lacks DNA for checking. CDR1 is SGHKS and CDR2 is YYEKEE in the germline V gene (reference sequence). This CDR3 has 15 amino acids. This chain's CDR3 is CASSLEYTGTYEQYF.

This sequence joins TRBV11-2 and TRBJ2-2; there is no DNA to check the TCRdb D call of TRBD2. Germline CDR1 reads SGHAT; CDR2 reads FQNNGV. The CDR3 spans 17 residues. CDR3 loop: CASSLWGTSAITGELFF.

The CDR3 sequence: CATSQGYNEQFF. V usage is TRBV15 and J usage is TRBJ2-1; no DNA is available, so the TRBD1 call from TCRdb remains unchecked. The CDR3 contains 12 residues. Germline V gene sequence: CDR1 LNHNV, CDR2 YYDKDF (reference sequence).

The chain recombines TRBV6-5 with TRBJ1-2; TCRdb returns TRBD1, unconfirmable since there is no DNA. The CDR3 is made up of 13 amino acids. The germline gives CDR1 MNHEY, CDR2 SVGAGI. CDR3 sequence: CASSLTGVPGYTF.

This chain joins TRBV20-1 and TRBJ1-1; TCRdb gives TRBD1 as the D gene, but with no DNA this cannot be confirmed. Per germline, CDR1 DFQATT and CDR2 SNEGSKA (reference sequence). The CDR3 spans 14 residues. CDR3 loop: CSARDLTGRTEAFF.

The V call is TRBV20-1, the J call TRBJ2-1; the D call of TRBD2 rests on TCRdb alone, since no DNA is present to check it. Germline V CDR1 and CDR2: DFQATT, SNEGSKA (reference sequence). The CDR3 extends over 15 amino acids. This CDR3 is CSAALLAGGLNEQFF.

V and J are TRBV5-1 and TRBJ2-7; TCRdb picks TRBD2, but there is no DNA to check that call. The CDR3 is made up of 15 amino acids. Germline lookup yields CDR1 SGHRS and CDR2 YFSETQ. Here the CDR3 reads CASSLSGGVLYEQYF.

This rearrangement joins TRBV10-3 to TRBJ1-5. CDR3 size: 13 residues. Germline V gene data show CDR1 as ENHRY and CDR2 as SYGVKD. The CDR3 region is CASNQIANQPQHF.

CDR3 amino acids: CASSEKDRRLYSNQPQHF. V and J are TRBV6-1 and TRBJ1-5; TCRdb indicates TRBD1, and absent DNA this call remains unverified. The CDR3 runs to 18 residues. Germline assignment: CDR1 MNHNS and CDR2 SASEGT.

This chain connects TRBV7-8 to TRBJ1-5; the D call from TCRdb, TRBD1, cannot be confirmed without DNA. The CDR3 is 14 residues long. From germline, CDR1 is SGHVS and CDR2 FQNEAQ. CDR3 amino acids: CASSTRQGDQPQHF.

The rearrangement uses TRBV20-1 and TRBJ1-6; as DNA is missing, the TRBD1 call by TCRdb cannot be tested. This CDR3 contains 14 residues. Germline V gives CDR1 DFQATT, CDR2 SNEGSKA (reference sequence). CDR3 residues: CSATTGVSYSPLHF.

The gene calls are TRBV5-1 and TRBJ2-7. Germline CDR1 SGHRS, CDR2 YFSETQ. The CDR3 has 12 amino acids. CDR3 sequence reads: CASSRPTYEQYF.

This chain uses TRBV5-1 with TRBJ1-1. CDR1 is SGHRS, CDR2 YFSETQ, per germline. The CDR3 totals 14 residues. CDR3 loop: CASSLMNWDTEAFF.

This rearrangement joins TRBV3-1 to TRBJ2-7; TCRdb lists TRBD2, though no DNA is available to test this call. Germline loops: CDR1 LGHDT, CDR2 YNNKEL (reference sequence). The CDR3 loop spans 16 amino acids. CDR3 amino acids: CASSQASGGYSYEQYF.

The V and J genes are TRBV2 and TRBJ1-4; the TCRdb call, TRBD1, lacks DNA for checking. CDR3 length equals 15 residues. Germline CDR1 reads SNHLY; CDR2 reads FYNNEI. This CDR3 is CASNTGGWSREKLFF.

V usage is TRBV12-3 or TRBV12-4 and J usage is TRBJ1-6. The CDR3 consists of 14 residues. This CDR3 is CASSPAGRGAPLHF.

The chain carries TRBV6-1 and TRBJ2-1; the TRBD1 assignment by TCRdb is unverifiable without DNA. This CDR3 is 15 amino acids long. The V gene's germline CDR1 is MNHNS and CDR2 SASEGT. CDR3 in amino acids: CASSDLLRGGTEQFF.

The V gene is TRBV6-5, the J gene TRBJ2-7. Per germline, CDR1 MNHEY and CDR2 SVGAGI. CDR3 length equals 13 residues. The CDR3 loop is CASRSSRSYEQYF.

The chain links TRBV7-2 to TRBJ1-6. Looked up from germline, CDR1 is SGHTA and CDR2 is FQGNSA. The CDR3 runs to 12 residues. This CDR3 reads CAAGGYNSPLHF.

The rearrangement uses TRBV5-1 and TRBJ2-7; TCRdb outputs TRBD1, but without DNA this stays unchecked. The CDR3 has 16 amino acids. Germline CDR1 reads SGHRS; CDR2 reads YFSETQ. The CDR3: CASSLAWTGGRNEQYF. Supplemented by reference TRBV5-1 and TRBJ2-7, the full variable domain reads KAGVTQTPRYLIKTRGQQVTLSCSPISGHRSVSWYQQTPGQGLQFLFEYFSETQRNKGNFPGRFSGRQFSNSRSEMNVSTLELGDSALYLCASSLAWTGGRNEQYFGPGTRLTVT.

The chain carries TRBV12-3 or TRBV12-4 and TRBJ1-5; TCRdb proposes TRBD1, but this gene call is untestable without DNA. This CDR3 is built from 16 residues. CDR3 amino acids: CASSPEGQLSNQPQHF.

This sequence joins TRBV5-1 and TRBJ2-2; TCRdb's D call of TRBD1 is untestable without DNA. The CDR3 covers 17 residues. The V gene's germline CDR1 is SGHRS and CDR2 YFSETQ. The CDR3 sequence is CASSPSWGTLNTGELFF.

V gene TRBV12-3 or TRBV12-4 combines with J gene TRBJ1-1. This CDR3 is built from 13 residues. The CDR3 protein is CASGQETNTEAFF.

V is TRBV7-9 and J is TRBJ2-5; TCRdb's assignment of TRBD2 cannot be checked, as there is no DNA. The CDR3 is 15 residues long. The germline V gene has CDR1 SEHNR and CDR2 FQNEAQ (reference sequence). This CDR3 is CASSLIRDLQETQYF.

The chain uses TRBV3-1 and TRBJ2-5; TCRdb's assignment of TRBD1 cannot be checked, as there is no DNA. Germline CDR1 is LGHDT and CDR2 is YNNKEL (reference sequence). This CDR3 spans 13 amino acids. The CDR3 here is CASSQDGGGTQYF.

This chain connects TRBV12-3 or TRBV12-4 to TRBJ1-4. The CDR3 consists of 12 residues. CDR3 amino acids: CASSLTGGKLFF.

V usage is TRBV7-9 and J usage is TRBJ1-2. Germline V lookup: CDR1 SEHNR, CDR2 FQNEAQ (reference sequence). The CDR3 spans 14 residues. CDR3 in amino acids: CASSSRASSHGYTF.

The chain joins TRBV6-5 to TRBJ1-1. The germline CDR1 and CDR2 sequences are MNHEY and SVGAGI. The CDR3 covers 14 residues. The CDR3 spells CASSYITGTSEAFF.

The CDR3 sequence is CSAFGGVQPQHF. The rearrangement joins TRBV20-1 to TRBJ1-5. The germline gives CDR1 DFQATT, CDR2 SNEGSKA (reference sequence). This CDR3 comprises 12 residues.

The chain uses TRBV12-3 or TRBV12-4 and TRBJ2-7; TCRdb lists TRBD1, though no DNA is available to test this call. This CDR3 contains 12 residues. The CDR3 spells CASSLGQNEQYF.

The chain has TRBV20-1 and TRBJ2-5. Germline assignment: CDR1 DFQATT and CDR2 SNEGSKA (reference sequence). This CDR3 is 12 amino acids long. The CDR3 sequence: CSALYRQETQYF.

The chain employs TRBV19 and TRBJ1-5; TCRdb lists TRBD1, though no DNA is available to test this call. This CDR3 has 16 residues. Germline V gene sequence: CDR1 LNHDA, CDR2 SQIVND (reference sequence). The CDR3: CASIKTVNPGNQPQHF. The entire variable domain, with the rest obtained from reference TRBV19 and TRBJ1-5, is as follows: DGGITQSPKYLFRKEGQNVTLSCEQNLNHDAMYWYRQDPGQGLRLIYYSQIVNDFQKGDIAEGYSVSREKKESFPLTVTSAQKNPTAFYLCASIKTVNPGNQPQHFGDGTRLSIL.